The 20 T cell receptor beta chains below come from one sample, sequenced in a study of TIL therapy for anti-PD-1-resistant metastatic lung cancer. As for time point: pre-treatment sample, taken before nivolumab and TIL therapy. Most excised metastases sampled were pleural nodules or supraclavicular lymph nodes. This was the immunoSEQ v3 assay. Data came from immunoSEQ multiplex PCR; TCRdb stores just in-frame clones and leaves some out. In the table there are approximately 87,000 clones, roughly 65% of which are singletons. The starting material was tumor tissue, obtained at baseline. The receptors were sampled from a person aged 25-80 years with non-small cell lung cancer.

This clone occurred many times. V is TRBV19 and J is TRBJ1-1; a possible D gene is TRBD1 (6 bases). CDR1 is LNHDA, CDR2 SQIVND, per germline (reference sequence). Trimming stripped 7 bases from V and 4 bases from J, with 10 bases between. The CDR3 covers 12 residues. DNA of the CDR3: TGTGCCAGTACACAGGGATCCACTGAAGCTTTCTTT. Residues: CASTQGSTEAFF.

The gene calls are TRBV27 and TRBJ2-1, with 7 positions matching TRBD2. Germline V CDR1 and CDR2: MNHEY, SMNVEV (reference sequence). The CDR3 is 12 residues long. V lost 3 bases to trimming and J lost 10 bases; unmatched junction nucleotides: 3. The CDR3 region has the DNA TGTGCCAGCAGTTTGGGGGGGAGGGAGCAGTTCTTC. Amino acid sequence: CASSLGGREQFF.

This clone was seen a handful of times. The rearrangement uses TRBV7-9 and TRBJ1-1, with D maybe TRBD1 (5 bases). Germline V CDR1 and CDR2: SEHNR, FQNEAQ (reference sequence). The CDR3 length is 18 residues. Trimming took 1 base from V and 0 from J, leaving 18 bases between them. The DNA of the CDR3 is TGTGCCAGCAGCTTAGATTCATCTCGTAGGGGCGTGAACACTGAAGCTTTCTTT. Protein product: CASSLDSSRRGVNTEAFF.

V usage is TRBV9 and J usage is TRBJ2-1; 9 positions agree with TRBD2. V dropped 5 bases and J dropped 5; count of bases not matched to a gene: 5. The CDR3 consists of 14 residues. Germline CDR1 SGDLS, CDR2 YYNGEE. The CDR3 sequence is CASSSGGLNNEQFF. CDR3 nucleotide sequence: TGTGCCAGCAGTAGCGGGGGCCTAAACAATGAGCAGTTCTTC.

The V and J genes are TRBV7-9 and TRBJ2-2, with no clear D. The CDR3 totals 13 residues. V was clipped by 1 base and J by 7 bases, with 7 bases between them. Germline assignment: CDR1 SEHNR and CDR2 FQNEAQ (reference sequence). DNA of the CDR3: TGTGCCAGCAGCTTAGGGGCTCACGGGGAGCTGTTTTTT. It encodes CASSLGAHGELFF.

The CDR3: CASCSSGTSTYSNQPQHF. CDR3 coding DNA: TGTGCCAGTTGTAGTAGTGGGACATCAACATATAGCAATCAGCCCCAGCATTTT. The chain uses TRBV19 and TRBJ1-5; TRBD1 is a possible D gene (6 bases). Deletions cut 8 bases from V and 0 bases from J, with 23 bases between. Germline lookup yields CDR1 LNHDA and CDR2 SQIVND (reference sequence). The CDR3 length is 18 residues.

This chain connects TRBV28 to TRBJ2-7; D remains unclear. CDR1 MDHEN and CDR2 SYDVKM come from the germline V gene. This CDR3 has 13 residues. Trimming took 7 bases from V and 6 from J, leaving 16 bases between them. The CDR3 here is CASTSRPSVEQYF. As DNA, the CDR3 is TGTGCCAGCACGTCCAGGCCCTCGGTCGAGCAGTACTTC. The full variable domain, its missing parts supplied by reference TRBV28 and TRBJ2-7, is DVKVTQSSRYLVKRTGEKVFLECVQDMDHENMFWYRQDPGLGLRLIYFSYDVKMKEKGDIPEGYSVSREKKERFSLILESASTNQTSMYLCASTSRPSVEQYFGPGTRLTVT.

The count of this clone is one. The chain recombines TRBV7-9 with TRBJ2-5, with D perhaps TRBD2 (7 bases). Germline CDR1 is SEHNR and CDR2 is FQNEAQ (reference sequence). V was cut by 11 bases and J by 4 bases, with 20 bases left in between. This CDR3 contains 14 residues. CDR3 protein: CAEADGGRGETQYF. The CDR3 region has the DNA TGTGCCGAAGCCGACGGGGGGCGAGGAGAGACCCAGTACTTC.

J is TRBJ2-3 and V is TRBV7-3; D not resolved. Germline CDR1 and CDR2: SGHTA and FQGTGA. CDR3 length equals 15 residues. V gave up 1 base and J gave up 4 bases, with 12 bases separating them. Written as DNA, the CDR3 is TGTGCCAGCAGCTTAAACTACAATCGCGCAGATACGCAGTATTTT. Amino acid sequence: CASSLNYNRADTQYF.

The J gene is TRBJ2-2, the V gene TRBV9; TRBD2 matches 12 bases. Germline V gene sequence: CDR1 SGDLS, CDR2 YYNGEE. This CDR3 has 16 residues. The ends lost 3 bases at V and 3 bases at J; junction bases unmatched: 3. The CDR3 protein is CASSARLAGDTGELFF. The CDR3 coding sequence is TGTGCCAGCAGCGCCCGACTAGCGGGAGACACCGGGGAGCTGTTTTTT.

J is TRBJ1-1 and V is TRBV7-2; no clear D gene. Germline V gene data show CDR1 as SGHTA and CDR2 as FQGNSA. V was trimmed by 1 base and J by 2 bases, leaving 8 bases between them. The CDR3 runs to 14 residues. CDR3 in amino acids: CASSLEGFNTEAFF. The CDR3 DNA sequence: TGTGCCAGCAGCTTAGAGGGTTTCAACACTGAAGCTTTCTTT.

About this clone: Within the sample, other DNA sequences also encode this same CDR3. The rearrangement joins TRBV28 to TRBJ1-1, with D unclear. The germline gives CDR1 MDHEN, CDR2 SYDVKM. V gave up 6 bases and J gave up 2 bases, with 10 bases separating them. CDR3 length equals 13 residues. Written as DNA, the CDR3 is TGTGCCAGCAGCCTAACAGTTAACACTGAAGCTTTCTTT. Amino acids: CASSLTVNTEAFF.

The rearrangement links TRBV29-1 to TRBJ2-7, with 7 nucleotides matching TRBD1. Trimming took 6 bases from V and 1 from J; bases not matched to a gene: 12. CDR1 is SQVTM, CDR2 ANQGSEA, per germline. The CDR3 contains 15 residues. The CDR3 loop is CSVRIRDRASYEQYF. The DNA of the CDR3 is TGCAGCGTCCGAATTCGAGACAGGGCTTCCTACGAGCAGTACTTC.

This clone was picked up a small number of times. The chain joins TRBV25-1 to TRBJ1-1, with no clear D. Trimming shortened V by 7 bases and J by 9 bases, and 12 bases separated the two germline ends. The germline gives CDR1 MGHDK, CDR2 SYGVNS. The CDR3 is 11 residues long. The CDR3 nucleotides read TGTGCCAGCATGCAAGGGCGCCAAGCTTTCTTT. Its translation is CASMQGRQAFF.

V usage is TRBV18 and J usage is TRBJ2-2, with 7 positions matching TRBD1. CDR1 is KGHSH and CDR2 is LQKENI in the germline V gene. The CDR3 is 15 amino acids. The trim removed 6 bases at V and 3 bases at J, leaving 7 bases unmatched. This CDR3 reads CASSPETGHTGELFF. The CDR3 DNA reads as TGTGCCAGCTCCCCTGAGACAGGGCACACCGGGGAGCTGTTTTTT.

The CDR3 sequence: CASYGRRSGEKLFF. The CDR3 DNA is TGTGCCAGCTACGGCAGGCGAAGCGGTGAAAAACTGTTTTTT. The chain joins TRBV2 to TRBJ1-4; D gene ambiguous. Trimming pared 8 bases from V and 7 bases from J, leaving 17 bases between. The CDR3 is 14 residues long. Germline V CDR1 and CDR2: SNHLY, FYNNEI.

The chain couples TRBV5-1 to TRBJ1-1; tentative D call: TRBD1 (5 bases). V lost 4 bases and J 3 bases, leaving 16 bases between the germline ends. Germline V CDR1 and CDR2: SGHRS, YFSETQ. The CDR3 runs to 15 residues. Here the CDR3 DNA reads TGCGCCAGCAGCAGATCAGGGAGTATGGACACTGAAGCTTTCTTT. It translates to CASSRSGSMDTEAFF.

This clone is labeled medium-sized. The chain links TRBV12-2 to TRBJ1-1; TRBD1, as called in the table, went unchecked against the DNA. TRBV12-2 is flagged as a pseudogene. The CDR3 contains 16 residues. CDR3 protein: CASRSRRTGSNTEAFF. The CDR3 region has the DNA TGTGCAAGTCGCTCTAGACGGACAGGTAGTAACACTGAAGCTTTCTTT.

There are a few counts of this clone. The junction and the germline gene differ at one end; a read error may be behind it. The chain joins TRBV4-1 to TRBJ1-6; D not resolved. The CDR3 has 12 residues. In germline, CDR1 is MGHRA, CDR2 YSYEKL. In nucleotides, the CDR3 is TGCGCCAGCAGCCAAGGGCGAGGACCGGAGGCGTTT. Its translation: CASSQGRGPEAF.

The CDR3 DNA reads TGTGCCTGGAGTCCCGACGGGGGTGGGCAGTACTTC. This gives the protein CAWSPDGGGQYF. The chain combines TRBV30 with TRBJ2-7; the D gene is possibly TRBD2 (6 bases). V was pared by 2 bases and J by 9 bases, with 14 bases between. Germline assignment: CDR1 GTSNPN and CDR2 SVGIG (reference sequence). The CDR3 is 12 residues long.